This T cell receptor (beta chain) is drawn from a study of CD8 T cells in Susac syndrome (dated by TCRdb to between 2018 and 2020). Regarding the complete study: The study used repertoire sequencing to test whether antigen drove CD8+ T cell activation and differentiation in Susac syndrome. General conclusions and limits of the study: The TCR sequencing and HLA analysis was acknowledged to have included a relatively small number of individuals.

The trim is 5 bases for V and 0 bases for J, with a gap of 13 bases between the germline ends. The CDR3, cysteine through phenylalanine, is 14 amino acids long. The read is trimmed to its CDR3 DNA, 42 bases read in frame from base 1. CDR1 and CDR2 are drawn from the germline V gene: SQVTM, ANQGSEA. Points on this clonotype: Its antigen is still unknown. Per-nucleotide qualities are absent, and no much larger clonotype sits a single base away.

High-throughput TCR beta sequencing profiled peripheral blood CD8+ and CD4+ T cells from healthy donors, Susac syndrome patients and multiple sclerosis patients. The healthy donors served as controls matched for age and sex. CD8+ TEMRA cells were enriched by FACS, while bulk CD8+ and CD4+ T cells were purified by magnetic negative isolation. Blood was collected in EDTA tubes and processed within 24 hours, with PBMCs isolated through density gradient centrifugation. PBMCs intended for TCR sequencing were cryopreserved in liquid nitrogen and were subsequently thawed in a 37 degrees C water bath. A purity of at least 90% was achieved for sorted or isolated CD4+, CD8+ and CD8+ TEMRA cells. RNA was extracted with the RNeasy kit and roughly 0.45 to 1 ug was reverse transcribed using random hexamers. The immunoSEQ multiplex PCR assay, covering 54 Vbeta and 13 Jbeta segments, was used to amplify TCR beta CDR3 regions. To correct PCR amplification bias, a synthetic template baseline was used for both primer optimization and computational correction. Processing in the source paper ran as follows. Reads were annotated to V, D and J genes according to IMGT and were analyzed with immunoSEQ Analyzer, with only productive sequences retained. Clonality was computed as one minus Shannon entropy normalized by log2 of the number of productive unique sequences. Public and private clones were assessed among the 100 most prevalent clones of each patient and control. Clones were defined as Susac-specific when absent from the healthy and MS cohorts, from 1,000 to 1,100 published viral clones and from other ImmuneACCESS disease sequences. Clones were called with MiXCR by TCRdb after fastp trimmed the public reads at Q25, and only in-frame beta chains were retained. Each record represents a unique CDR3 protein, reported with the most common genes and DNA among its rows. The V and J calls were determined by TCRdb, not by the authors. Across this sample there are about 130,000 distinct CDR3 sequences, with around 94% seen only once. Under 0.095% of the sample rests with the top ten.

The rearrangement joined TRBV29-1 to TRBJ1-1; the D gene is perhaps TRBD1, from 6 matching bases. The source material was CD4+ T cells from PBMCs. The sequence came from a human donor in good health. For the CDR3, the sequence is CSVYRDTLNTEAFF. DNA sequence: TGCAGCGTTTACCGGGACACTTTGAACACTGAAGCTTTCTTT. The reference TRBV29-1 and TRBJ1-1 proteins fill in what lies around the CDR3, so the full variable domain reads SAVISQKPSRDICQRGTSLTIQCQVDSQVTMMFWYRQQPGQSLTLIATANQGSEATYESGFVIDKFPISRPNLTFSTLTVSNMSPEDSSIYLCSVYRDTLNTEAFFGQGTRLTVV.